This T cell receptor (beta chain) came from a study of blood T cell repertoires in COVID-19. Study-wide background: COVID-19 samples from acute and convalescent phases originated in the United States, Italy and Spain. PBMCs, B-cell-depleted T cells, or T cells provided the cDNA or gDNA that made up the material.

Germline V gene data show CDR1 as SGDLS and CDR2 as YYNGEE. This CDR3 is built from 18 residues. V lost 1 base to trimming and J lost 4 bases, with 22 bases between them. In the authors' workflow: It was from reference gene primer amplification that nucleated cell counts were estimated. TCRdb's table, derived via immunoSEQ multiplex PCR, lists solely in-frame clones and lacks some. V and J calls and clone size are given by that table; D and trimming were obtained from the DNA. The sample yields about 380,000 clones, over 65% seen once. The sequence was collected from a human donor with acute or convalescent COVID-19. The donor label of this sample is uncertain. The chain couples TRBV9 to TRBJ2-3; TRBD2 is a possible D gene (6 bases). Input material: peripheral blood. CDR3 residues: CASSVQAGLVWRADTQYF. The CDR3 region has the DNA TGTGCCAGCAGCGTACAAGCGGGCCTGGTGTGGCGGGCAGATACGCAGTATTTT.